Each of the 10 T cell receptor beta chains below was sequenced from the same sample in a study of molecular identifiers for immune sequencing clone quantification. TCRdb itself ran the PCR reads through MiXCR, one entry per CDR3 protein. Of 65,000 to 70,000 distinct CDR3 sequences listed, about a sixth are singletons. Material for sequencing was naive CD8+ T cells from blood, with Jurkat cell RNA spiked in. Subset indicated: FACS-sorted CD8+CD4-CCR7+CD45RA+ naive T cells. The receptor set was obtained from a human donor in good health. Some libraries in this study had Jurkat cell RNA spiked in.

This clonotype was counted many times. The chain combines TRBV20-1 with TRBJ2-7; the D gene is possibly TRBD2 (5 bases). CDR1 and CDR2 from the germline V gene are DFQATT and SNEGSKA (reference sequence). Trimming took off 3 bases at V and 3 bases at J, with 12 bases between the two ends. The CDR3 has 13 residues. The chain's CDR3 is CSASPPGLYEQYF. CDR3 DNA: TGCAGTGCTAGTCCCCCTGGACTCTACGAGCAGTACTTC.

On this clonotype: It may be a read error: a sequence one base away is much more abundant. It is likely a read error, because the conserved phenylalanine at the end of the CDR3 is missing. This chain links TRBV5-6 with TRBJ1-5; 7 bases agree with TRBD1. CDR1 and CDR2 (germline): SGHDT, YYEEEE. The V gene end was trimmed by 0 bases and the J gene end by 7 bases; junction bases not matched to a gene: 4. The CDR3 has 14 amino acids. Here the CDR3 DNA reads TGTGCCAGCAGCTTGGGACAGGGAGGGCAGCCCCAGCATCTT. This codes for CASSLGQGGQPQHL.

Ten or more counts support this clonotype. The chain has TRBV12-3 or TRBV12-4 and TRBJ2-2; perhaps TRBD2 as D (5 bases). The CDR3 covers 16 residues. The V end was cut by 3 bases, the J end by 1 base, with 12 bases between. Here the CDR3 reads CASSFPSSGNTGELFF. CDR3 nucleotides: TGTGCCAGCAGTTTCCCTAGCTCCGGGAACACCGGGGAGCTGTTTTTT.

In its sample, this clonotype was seen many times. The chain links TRBV28 to TRBJ2-3; 14 bases are shared with TRBD2. Trimming took 5 bases from V and 0 from J; bases not matched to a gene: 10. CDR1 is MDHEN, CDR2 SYDVKM, per germline. This CDR3 spans 19 amino acids. The CDR3 coding sequence is TGTGCCAGCAGTGACCCCGGGACTAGCGGGAGTCAGAGCACAGATACGCAGTATTTT. Translating it yields CASSDPGTSGSQSTDTQYF.

This clonotype has only a few counts. The chain's CDR3 is CASSVVGTEAFF. In DNA form, the CDR3 reads TGTGCCAGCAGTGTTGTCGGGACTGAAGCTTTCTTT. This chain joins TRBV2 and TRBJ1-1; D unresolved. CDR3 length: 12 residues. V was trimmed by 4 bases and J by 5 bases, leaving 8 bases between them. CDR1 and CDR2 (germline): SNHLY, FYNNEI.

On this clonotype: A read error may explain this, as a much larger clone is one base away. The chain has TRBV28 and TRBJ1-5; no reliable D call. The CDR3 is 11 amino acids. V lost 5 bases, J lost 3 bases, and 2 bases lay in between. Germline-derived CDR1 and CDR2 are MDHEN and SYDVKM. Written as DNA, the CDR3 is TGTGCCAGCAGTATCAATCAGCCCCAGCATTTT. This translates into CASSINQPQHF.

This clonotype was counted many times. This sequence joins TRBV2 and TRBJ1-5, with no clear D. The CDR3 runs to 15 residues. In germline, CDR1 is SNHLY, CDR2 FYNNEI. Trimming cost V 5 bases and J 0 bases, with 11 bases left between them. The CDR3 nucleotides are TGTGCCAGCAGTCGATCAGCATATAGCAATCAGCCCCAGCATTTT. Protein: CASSRSAYSNQPQHF.

The V call is TRBV4-1, the J call TRBJ2-5; D gene ambiguous. The germline V and J ends were trimmed by 7 bases and 5 bases, with 17 bases remaining between them. The CDR3 extends over 14 amino acids. Germline values: CDR1 MGHRA, CDR2 YSYEKL. In DNA form, the CDR3 reads TGCGCCAGCAACCACCTGGGGTCCGCGGAGACCCAGTACTTC. It codes for CASNHLGSAETQYF.

Many counts were recorded for this clonotype. The rearrangement joins TRBV19 to TRBJ1-2; D unresolved. The CDR3 has 12 amino acids. Germline V gene data show CDR1 as LNHDA and CDR2 as SQIVND (reference sequence). V lost 1 base to trimming and J lost 10 bases, with 10 bases between them. In nucleotides, the CDR3 is TGTGCCAGTAGTATAGTCGGCAGCCACTACACCTTC. Translation gives CASSIVGSHYTF.

This clonotype was seen a few times. V is TRBV27 and J is TRBJ2-1; tentative D call: TRBD1 (5 bases). Trimming removed 1 base from V and 4 bases from J, with 14 bases in between. This CDR3 is built from 16 residues. In germline, CDR1 is MNHEY, CDR2 SMNVEV (reference sequence). DNA for the CDR3: TGTGCCAGCAGTTTATATCAGACAGCAGCGTACAATGAGCAGTTCTTC. The encoded protein is CASSLYQTAAYNEQFF.